The sequence of this T cell receptor beta chain was determined in a study of T cells after posttransplantation cyclophosphamide. General study points: Recipient CMV seropositivity and CMV reactivation strongly tracked TRB clonality. Tissue-infiltrating T cells from skin or gut overlapped little with blood T cells. Donor-recipient repertoire similarity was low at 1-2 months, rising over year one.

This clone has at least ten counts. Its specificity is unknown. Assay: immunoSEQ multiplex PCR; the TCRdb copy retains only in-frame clones and omits some. The profile covers tens of thousands of clones, none occurring a single time. V was pared by 0 bases and J by 2 bases, with 1 base of the junction left unmatched. CDR1 and CDR2 (germline): LNHDA, SQIVND (reference sequence). The CDR3 spans 14 residues. The chain employs TRBV19 and TRBJ2-7, with 7 bases identical to TRBD2. The sample comprised PBMCs. The receptor's source is a man aged 35 to 55 in good health, CMV-negative, and a related stem cell transplant donor. The CDR3 protein is CASSIDGGTYEQYF. The CDR3 nucleotides are TGTGCCAGTAGTATAGACGGGGGGACCTACGAGCAGTACTTC.